This T cell receptor beta chain was captured in a study of PD-1 blockade in classical Hodgkin lymphoma. Broader study findings: Complete responders entered with baseline diversity on par with newly diagnosed patients, the results showed. The authors excluded patients who started nivolumab under 1 year after ASCT. Newly diagnosed patients reportedly had lower baseline TCR diversity than healthy donors. CD8+ TCR diversity did not rise significantly by C4D1, unlike CD4+.

Deletions cut 5 bases from V and 10 bases from J, with 14 bases between. The germline CDR1 and CDR2 sequences are SNHLY and FYNNEI. This CDR3 contains 12 residues. Time point here: cycle 4 day 1 (C4D1), after 6 weeks of nivolumab. Following autologous stem cell transplantation, relapse occurred in every patient, and exposure to brentuximab vedotin varied. In its sample, this clone was seen a few times. Its target is not known. Clones were sequenced by immunoSEQ multiplex PCR, and TCRdb holds only the in-frame ones, with some missing. The sample shows about 64,000 clones, under 95% of them seen only once.

V gene TRBV2 combines with J gene TRBJ1-1; no firm D call. The receptor's source is a human donor with classical Hodgkin lymphoma. The sequenced sample was peripheral blood mononuclear cells (PBMCs), obtained before the fourth cycle of nivolumab. CDR3 sequence reads: CASSLDELVAFF. In nucleotides, the CDR3 is TGTGCCAGCAGTCTGGACGAGTTAGTAGCTTTCTTT.